The 9 T cell receptor beta chains below were found in one sample sequenced in a study of OX40 agonist ivuxolimab in advanced cancers. Receptor libraries were prepared by the immunoSEQ multiplex PCR assay. TCRdb stores this immuneACCESS table with in-frame sequences only. Part of the clones is absent; in the studies checked, under half of the shortfall reflects unresolved V genes, and no reason is known for the rest. This sample gives 75,000 to 80,000 clones in total; about 80% of them show up just once. Clones ranked in the top ten supply 6.9% of the sample. The starting material was CD4+ or CD8+ T cells sorted from blood, obtained in a trial of the OX40 agonist ivuxolimab. These receptor sequences come from an adult with an advanced solid tumor such as melanoma, head and neck, liver or kidney cancer.

The chain couples TRBV6-5 to TRBJ1-1, with D tentatively TRBD1 (5 bases). Trimming cost V 2 bases and J 11 bases, with 15 bases left between them. Germline CDR1 MNHEY, CDR2 SVGAGI. The CDR3 runs 13 residues. CDR3 nucleotide sequence: TGTGCCAGCAGTTACCCGGGACTTCCTTCGGCTTTCTTT. Amino acid sequence: CASSYPGLPSAFF.

The V gene is TRBV6-5, the J gene TRBJ1-4, with unresolved D. Between the trimmed V and J ends, which lost 5 bases and 0 bases, there was a span of 7 bases. This CDR3 is 14 amino acids long. The germline CDR1 and CDR2 sequences are MNHEY and SVGAGI. CDR3 coding DNA: TGTGCCAGCAGTAAAGGGACAACTAATGAAAAACTGTTTTTT. It specifies CASSKGTTNEKLFF.

The rearrangement links TRBV13 to TRBJ2-3; D gene uncertain. This CDR3 spans 12 amino acids. The germline gives CDR1 PRHDT, CDR2 FYEKMQ (reference sequence). V lost 3 bases and J lost 2, with 3 bases in between. For the CDR3, the DNA is TGTGCCAGCAGCTTTAACACAGATACGCAGTATTTT. It yields the protein CASSFNTDTQYF.

The chain has TRBV2 and TRBJ1-2; the D gene is possibly TRBD1 (6 bases). The CDR3 totals 15 residues. Germline lookup yields CDR1 SNHLY and CDR2 FYNNEI. The V and J ends lost 5 bases and 0 bases respectively, with 13 bases between them. CDR3 protein: CASSKGGTTNYGYTF. In DNA, the CDR3 is TGTGCCAGCAGTAAGGGGGGTACTACTAACTATGGCTACACCTTC.

The rearrangement links TRBV5-1 to TRBJ1-4; D remains ambiguous. The CDR3 is 13 residues long. Germline loops: CDR1 SGHRS, CDR2 YFSETQ. V was cut by 2 bases and J by 3 bases, with 5 bases left in between. Here the CDR3 reads CASSFQPNEKLFF. CDR3 coding DNA: TGCGCCAGCAGCTTCCAGCCTAATGAAAAACTGTTTTTT.

As concerns this clone: The junction departs from germline at one end; a sequencing error may be responsible. The genes are TRBV7-2 and TRBJ2-1, with 11 positions matching TRBD1. Looked up from germline, CDR1 is SGHTA and CDR2 is FQGNSA. This CDR3 contains 13 residues. The CDR3: CASSSTPGQGGVF. The DNA for the CDR3 is TGTGCCAGCAGCTCAACTCCGGGACAGGGGGGGGTCTTC.

The chain recombines TRBV6-6 with TRBJ1-2; 7 bases align to TRBD1. Losses at the gene ends were 5 bases for V and 7 bases for J; bases not matched to a gene: 7. Germline values: CDR1 MNHNY, CDR2 SVGAGI (reference sequence). CDR3 length: 13 amino acids. CDR3: CASSPQGEVGYTF. The CDR3 region has the DNA TGTGCCAGCAGTCCCCAGGGGGAAGTTGGCTACACCTTC.

This rearrangement joins TRBV5-1 to TRBJ2-1; tentative D call: TRBD2 (6 bases). Looked up from germline, CDR1 is SGHRS and CDR2 is YFSETQ. Trimming left V 3 bases short and J 4 bases short, with 14 bases between. This CDR3 spans 15 amino acids. This CDR3 reads CASSSRDFLYNEQFF. CDR3 nucleotides: TGCGCCAGCAGCTCCCGGGACTTCCTATACAATGAGCAGTTCTTC.

The chain uses TRBV5-1 and TRBJ2-7; the D gene is possibly TRBD2 (5 bases). Germline V lookup: CDR1 SGHRS, CDR2 YFSETQ. The CDR3 extends over 14 amino acids. V was shortened by 0 bases and J by 3 bases, with 10 bases between the two germline ends. CDR3 loop: CASSLDGNDYEQYF. The CDR3 bases are TGCGCCAGCAGCTTGGACGGGAATGACTACGAGCAGTACTTC.